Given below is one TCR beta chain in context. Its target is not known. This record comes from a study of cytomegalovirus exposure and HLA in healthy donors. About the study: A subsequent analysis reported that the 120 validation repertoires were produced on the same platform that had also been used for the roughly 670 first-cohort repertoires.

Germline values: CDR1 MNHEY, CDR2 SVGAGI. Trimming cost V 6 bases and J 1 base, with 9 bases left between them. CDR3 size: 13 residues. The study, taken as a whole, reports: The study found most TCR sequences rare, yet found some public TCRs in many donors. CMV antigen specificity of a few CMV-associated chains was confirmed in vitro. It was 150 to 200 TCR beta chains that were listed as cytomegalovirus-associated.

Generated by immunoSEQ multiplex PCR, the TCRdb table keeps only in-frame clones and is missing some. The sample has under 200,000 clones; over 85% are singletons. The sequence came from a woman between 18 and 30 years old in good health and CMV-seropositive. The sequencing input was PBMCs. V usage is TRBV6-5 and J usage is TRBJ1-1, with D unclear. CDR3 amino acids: CASRVRGNTEAFF. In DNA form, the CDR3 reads TGTGCCAGCAGAGTTCGCGGGAACACTGAAGCTTTCTTT.